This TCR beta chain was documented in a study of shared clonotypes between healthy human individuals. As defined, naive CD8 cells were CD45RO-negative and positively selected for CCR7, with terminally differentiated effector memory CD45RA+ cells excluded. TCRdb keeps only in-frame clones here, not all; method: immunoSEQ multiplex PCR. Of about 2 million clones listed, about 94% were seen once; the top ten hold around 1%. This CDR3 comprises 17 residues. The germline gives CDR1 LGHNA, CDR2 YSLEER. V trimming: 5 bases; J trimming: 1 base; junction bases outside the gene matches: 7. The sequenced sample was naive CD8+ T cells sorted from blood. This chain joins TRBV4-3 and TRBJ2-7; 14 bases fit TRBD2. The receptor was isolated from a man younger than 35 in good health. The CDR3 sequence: CASSEGLAGVVSYEQYF. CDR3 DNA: TGCGCCAGCAGCGAGGGACTAGCGGGAGTTGTATCCTACGAGCAGTACTTC.